The rows below give T cell receptor beta chains drawn from one sample of a study of T cells in Graves' hyperthyroidism and ophthalmopathy. TCRdb analysed the multiplex PCR reads with MiXCR anew, one entry per CDR3 protein. The sample gives some 200,000 distinct CDR3 sequences, around 17% of which show up once; about half is in the top ten. Specimen: blood. These receptors came from a woman in her forties or fifties with Graves' hyperthyroidism. CDR3s include the opening cysteine and the closing phenylalanine or tryptophan. The order of the fields is J gene, V gene, CDR3 protein.

>TRBJ1-2|TRBV28
CASSSGTGGSRLYGYTF
>TRBJ1-1|TRBV5-1
CASSFGEGSSEAFF
>TRBJ1-5|TRBV28
CASSSGQGNNQPQHF
>TRBJ2-1|TRBV12-5
CASGFATSGTLYNEQFF
>TRBJ2-3|TRBV6-1
CATGGGSGTDTQYF
>TRBJ2-5|TRBV20-1
CSAIGGSETQYF
>TRBJ2-3|TRBV24-1
CATSDFLPHPGREDTQYF
>TRBJ2-1|TRBV20-1
CSAAGLSSYNEQFF
>TRBJ1-1|TRBV20-1
CSAHIGQLNTEAFF
>TRBJ2-7|TRBV11-2
CASSSSSIEQYF
>TRBJ1-1|TRBV10-2
CASSVPGQGALDTEAFF
>TRBJ1-5|TRBV28
CASTKGKDQPQHF
>TRBJ2-1|TRBV11-3
CASSLRGTTNEQFF
>TRBJ2-3|TRBV30
CAWSSPVKAQYF
>TRBJ2-1|TRBV2
CASSSDRGAYNEQFF
>TRBJ2-3|TRBV11-2
CASGPYTNRGSQYF
>TRBJ1-1|TRBV12-3/TRBV12-4
CASSQGRAGRTEAFF
>TRBJ1-2|TRBV29-1
CSGTGNYGYTF
>TRBJ2-1|TRBV28
CASSSPKAGGKNEQFF
>TRBJ1-2|TRBV4-2
CASSQDFGLGYTF
>TRBJ2-7|TRBV27
CASTAGKAYEQYF
>TRBJ2-7|TRBV20-1
CSAPSVSSSYEQYF
>TRBJ2-7|TRBV20-1
CSAAGTGVFYEQYF
>TRBJ2-2|TRBV4-1
CASSRGLPETGELFF
>TRBJ1-2|TRBV9
CASSVAGTEGATKGYTF
>TRBJ2-1|TRBV9
CASDRASGSAYNEQFF
>TRBJ2-2|TRBV5-1
CASRVAGTNTGELFF
>TRBJ2-5|TRBV19
CASSITKRGLKTQYF
>TRBJ2-5|TRBV19
CASSTPHTNGRETQYF
>TRBJ2-7|TRBV20-1
CSADLPGGTYEQYF
>TRBJ1-3|TRBV6-1
CASSDGGSGNTIYF
>TRBJ1-1|TRBV20-1
CSVKGNTEAFF